A selection of T cell receptor beta chains follows, all from one sample in a study of breast tumors, draining lymph nodes, adjacent tissues. TCRdb reprocessed the multiplex PCR reads via MiXCR and lists one record per CDR3 protein. Altogether tens of thousands of distinct CDR3 sequences are present, over 55% being singletons, with the ten largest covering about a sixth. The sequencing sample was made of breast tumor tissue. These TCRs come from a female donor with breast cancer. Some clones in this sample may be carry-over from other donors' samples. Each CDR3 is given with its conserved first and last residue. A D gene is named only where the DNA matches it firmly. Where a row states a size, it is once, few, many or the class of an expanded clone; other rows omit it.

clone_size j_call v_call d_call cdr3_nt cdr3_aa
NA TRBJ2-3 TRBV5-1 TRBD2 TGCGCCAGCAGCTTGCGAGGTCTAGCGGGAGTCACAGATACGCAGTATTTT CASSLRGLAGVTDTQYF
NA TRBJ1-6 TRBV15 NA TGTGCCACCAGCAGAGAGGGATCCTATAATTCACCCCTCCACTTT CATSREGSYNSPLHF
NA TRBJ2-7 TRBV20-1 TRBD1 TGCAGTGCGCAACCCCCGACAGGGCAGTTCTACGAGCAGTACTTC CSAQPPTGQFYEQYF
NA TRBJ1-6 TRBV18 NA TGTGCCAGCTCACGAGAAAATTCACCCCTCCACTTT CASSRENSPLHF
NA TRBJ2-5 TRBV11-2 NA TGTGCCAGCAGCCCCATGGGAGCGGCGATTGAGACCCAGTACTTC CASSPMGAAIETQYF
NA TRBJ1-3 TRBV19 NA TGTGCCAGTAGTATCATCGGCGGTTTTGGAAACACCATATATTTT CASSIIGGFGNTIYF
NA TRBJ2-2 TRBV2 TRBD1 TGTGCCAGCAGCGATCACTGGACAGGGACGGAGCTGTTTTTT CASSDHWTGTELFF
NA TRBJ2-5 TRBV7-3 NA TGTGCCAGCAGCTCACAGGGTGGGGAGACCCAGTACTTC CASSSQGGETQYF
NA TRBJ1-2 TRBV9 TRBD1 TGTGCCAGCAGCGTAGAACCAGGGGGAAAGAGTGGCTACACCTTC CASSVEPGGKSGYTF
NA TRBJ2-7 TRBV9 TRBD2 TGTGCCAGCAACCCGGGGGGGGCTGTGCCATACGAGCAGTACTTC CASNPGGAVPYEQYF
many TRBJ2-1 TRBV12-5 TRBD2 TGTGCTAGTGGTTTGGTAGCTAGCGGGAGCGCAAATGAGCAGTTCTTC CASGLVASGSANEQFF
NA TRBJ2-3 TRBV2 NA TGTGCCAGCAGGCGGGGTGTTAGCACAGATACGCAGTATTTT CASRRGVSTDTQYF
NA TRBJ2-1 TRBV15 NA TGTGCCACCAGCAGAGGACACAATGAGCAGTTCTTC CATSRGHNEQFF
NA TRBJ2-1 TRBV4-3 NA TGCGCCAGCAGCCCCGACACCCTAGACGGGTTTAGGCAGTTCTTC CASSPDTLDGFRQFF
few TRBJ2-3 TRBV7-9 NA TGTGCCAGCAGCTTCCTTTCCACAGATACGCAGTATTTT CASSFLSTDTQYF
NA TRBJ1-4 TRBV2 NA TGTGCCAGCAGTACCAACCATGGGGGGGGCCGTGATGAAAAACTGTTTTTT CASSTNHGGGRDEKLFF
NA TRBJ1-2 TRBV2 NA TGTGCCAGCAGTTTGGCAGGGTTCCAAGGCTACACCTTC CASSLAGFQGYTF
NA TRBJ1-2 TRBV7-2 NA TGTGCCAGCAGCCGAGCGTTAGGCCCTAACTATGGCTGCCCCTTC CASSRALGPNYGCPF
NA TRBJ1-2 TRBV9 TRBD1 TGTGCCAGCAGCGTAGGACAGGGGTTCCCCTATGGCTACACCTTC CASSVGQGFPYGYTF
NA TRBJ1-6 TRBV11-1 TRBD1 TGTGCCAGCAGCTTCGGGACAGGAGAAAATTCACCCCTCCACTTT CASSFGTGENSPLHF
NA TRBJ1-5 TRBV5-1 NA TGCGCCAGCAGCTTGGTGGGGGTCGGCGGCAATCAGCCCCAGCATTTT CASSLVGVGGNQPQHF
NA TRBJ2-5 TRBV20-1 NA TGCAGTGCTAGTTCGGCGGACCAGCGGACCCAGTACTTC CSASSADQRTQYF
NA TRBJ2-3 TRBV6-4 NA TGCGCCAGCAGTGATCCGCGGGGTGGGGATACGCAGTATTTT CASSDPRGGDTQYF
NA TRBJ2-5 TRBV7-8 TRBD1 TGTGCCAGCAGCTTCGGGACAGGGGGGTGGGGACAAGAGACCCAGTACTTC CASSFGTGGWGQETQYF
NA TRBJ2-7 TRBV7-9 NA TGTGCCAGCAGCTTAGGGGCTCTGCCGGCGTACGAGCAGTACTTC CASSLGALPAYEQYF
NA TRBJ2-5 TRBV20-1 NA TGCAGTGCTAGCACTAGTCAAGAGACCCAGTACTTC CSASTSQETQYF
medium-sized TRBJ2-3 TRBV7-2 NA TGTGCCAGCAGCTTAGTCAAGGCAGATACGCAGTATTTT CASSLVKADTQYF
few TRBJ1-1 TRBV28 NA TGTGCCAGCAGTTTGGTATCAGGGGCGAAACGAGGTCGTGAAGCTTTCTTT CASSLVSGAKRGREAFF
NA TRBJ1-4 TRBV7-3 NA TGTGCCAGCAGCTCCCCGGGCCGTGCAACTAATGAAAAACTGTTTTTT CASSSPGRATNEKLFF
NA TRBJ1-5 TRBV12-3/TRBV12-4 TRBD1 TGTGCCAGCAGTTGGGGGTTTGCGGGACAGGGAAGTCATCAGCCCCAGCATTTT CASSWGFAGQGSHQPQHF
NA TRBJ2-1 TRBV6-5 TRBD1 TGTGCCAGCAGTTACGGGGACAGGGAGTCCTTC CASSYGDRESF
once TRBJ2-2 TRBV11-3 NA TGTGCCAGCAGCTTAAAACCTCAATCCGGGGAGCTGTTTTTT CASSLKPQSGELFF
few TRBJ1-2 TRBV7-2 NA TGTGCCAGCAGCGCCGCCTCCTATGGCTACACCTTC CASSAASYGYTF
once TRBJ2-7 TRBV6-6 NA NA CASSIYLCSVEGRHGLPYEQYF
once TRBJ1-2 TRBV7-6 NA TGTGCCAGCAGCTCGTCTAACTATGGCTACACCTTC CASSSSNYGYTF
many TRBJ2-3 TRBV20-1 TRBD2 TGCAGTGCTAGAGATACACTAGCGGGAGTGACAGATACGCAGTATTTT CSARDTLAGVTDTQYF
NA TRBJ2-5 TRBV11-3 NA TGCGCCGGCAGCCCGGGCGGGTGGGAGATCCAGTACTTC CAGSPGGWEIQYF
many TRBJ2-7 TRBV5-1 NA TGCGCCAGCAGCTTGACAGGAACTTTCTCCTACGAGCAGTACTTC CASSLTGTFSYEQYF
NA TRBJ2-3 TRBV9 NA TGTGCCAGCAGCGTAGGACCGCACACAGATACGCAGTATTTT CASSVGPHTDTQYF
NA TRBJ1-3 TRBV5-1 TRBD1 TGCGCCAGCAGCCGGGACAGGGAAGGAAACACCATATATTTT CASSRDREGNTIYF